What follows are 10 T cell receptor beta chains derived from one specimen sequenced in a study of radiotherapy plus CTLA-4 blockade in lung cancer. Clones were sequenced by immunoSEQ multiplex PCR, and TCRdb holds only the in-frame ones, with some missing. The sample shows about 85,000 clones, approximately 86% of them seen only once. Specimen: peripheral blood, collected from a patient treated with radiotherapy plus ipilimumab. These receptors all stem from a human donor with non-small cell lung cancer who had a partial response to radiotherapy plus ipilimumab.

V and J are TRBV28 and TRBJ1-2; tentative D call: TRBD1 (5 bases). Trimming shortened V by 10 bases and J by 5 bases, and 11 bases separated the two germline ends. The CDR3 runs 11 residues. Germline V gives CDR1 MDHEN, CDR2 SYDVKM. The CDR3 DNA follows: TGTGCCATAACGGGGGGGTATGGCTACACCTTC. It is translated as CAITGGYGYTF.

With regard to this clone: Other DNA sequences from this sample encode an identical CDR3 as well. V usage is TRBV5-1 and J usage is TRBJ2-1, with a tentative D call TRBD2 (6 bases). V was pared by 5 bases and J by 4 bases, with 13 bases between. The CDR3 has 14 residues. Germline V gene data show CDR1 as SGHRS and CDR2 as YFSETQ. CDR3 coding DNA: TGCGCCAGCAGTCCTTCTGGGGGGTACAATGAGCAGTTCTTC. Translating gives CASSPSGGYNEQFF.

V usage is TRBV6-1 and J usage is TRBJ2-2; D is ambiguous. This CDR3 region has 16 residues. The V gene lost 0 bases and the J gene lost 2 bases, with 10 bases spanning the gap. CDR1 and CDR2 (germline): MNHNS, SASEGT. For the CDR3, the DNA is TGTGCCAGCAGTGAAGCGTTTCGACTTAACACCGGGGAGCTGTTTTTT. Its protein product is CASSEAFRLNTGELFF.

In this sample, this clone turned up a few times. CDR3 region: CAITRTSEAGTQYF. CDR3 coding DNA: TGTGCCATCACGCGGACATCAGAAGCGGGTACGCAGTATTTT. The chain uses TRBV10-3 and TRBJ2-3; tentative D call: TRBD2 (6 bases). CDR1 is ENHRY, CDR2 SYGVKD, per germline. This CDR3 region has 14 residues. The V end lost 7 bases, the J end lost 8 bases, and 19 bases lay between the germline ends.

J is TRBJ2-1 and V is TRBV5-1; 7 bases are shared with TRBD2. The CDR3 covers 17 residues. The V gene end was trimmed by 0 bases and the J gene end by 4 bases; junction bases not matched to a gene: 10. The V gene's germline CDR1 is SGHRS and CDR2 YFSETQ. The CDR3 DNA reads TGCGCCAGCAGCTTGGCCTCGGCTAGCGGAGGATACAATGAGCAGTTCTTC. Its protein product is CASSLASASGGYNEQFF.

The chain recombines TRBV9 with TRBJ2-5; 10 nucleotides agree with TRBD2. After removal of 3 bases from V and 5 bases from J, the junction contained 4 bases not matched to a gene. The germline CDR1 and CDR2 sequences are SGDLS and YYNGEE. There are 14 residues in the CDR3. CDR3 loop: CASSDQLAGETQYF. CDR3 nucleotides: TGTGCCAGCAGCGACCAACTAGCGGGGGAGACCCAGTACTTC. Looking up the rest from reference TRBV9 and TRBJ2-5 gives the full variable domain: DSGVTQTPKHLITATGQRVTLRCSPRSGDLSVYWYQQSLDQGLQFLIQYYNGEERAKGNILERFSAQQFPDLHSELNLSSLELGDSALYFCASSDQLAGETQYFGPGTRLLVL.

The chain is built from TRBV5-4 and TRBJ2-7, with a possible D match to TRBD1 (5 bases). CDR3 length equals 14 residues. The V end lost 5 bases, the J end lost 1 base, and 13 bases lay between the germline ends. CDR1 and CDR2 (germline): SGHNT, YYREEE (reference sequence). DNA for the CDR3: TGTGCCAGCAGAAATTTGGCAGGGTCCTACGAGCAGTACTTC. This translates into CASRNLAGSYEQYF.

The chain couples TRBV10-3 to TRBJ1-2; 7 nucleotides align to TRBD1. Germline trimming cut 6 bases from V and 4 bases from J; bases unmatched to any gene: 11. Germline lookup yields CDR1 ENHRY and CDR2 SYGVKD. The CDR3 is 15 residues long. The CDR3: CAISDGQAGAYGYTF. CDR3 DNA: TGTGCCATCAGCGACGGACAGGCTGGGGCCTATGGCTACACCTTC.

The V and J genes are TRBV5-4 and TRBJ2-1; D possibly corresponds to TRBD2 (5 bases). V was shortened by 4 bases and J by 9 bases, with 29 bases between the two germline ends. This CDR3 spans 18 amino acids. Germline V gene data show CDR1 as SGHNT and CDR2 as YYREEE (reference sequence). The CDR3 coding sequence is TGTGCCAGCAGCCCGAGGGTAGGGCACCACAAAAACCGGTTTGAGCAGTTCTTC. It is translated as CASSPRVGHHKNRFEQFF. Looking up the rest from reference TRBV5-4 and TRBJ2-1 gives the full variable domain: ETGVTQSPTHLIKTRGQQVTLRCSSQSGHNTVSWYQQALGQGPQFIFQYYREEENGRGNFPPRFSGLQFPNYSSELNVNALELDDSALYLCASSPRVGHHKNRFEQFFGPGTRLTVL.

In nucleotides, the CDR3 is TGTGCCAGCAGCGTAGAACAGGAAAACACCATATATTTT. Its protein product is CASSVEQENTIYF. The chain is built from TRBV9 and TRBJ1-3, with TRBD1 as a possible D gene (5 bases). Trimming removed 0 bases from V and 6 bases from J, with 7 bases in between. This CDR3 is built from 13 residues. The germline V gene has CDR1 SGDLS and CDR2 YYNGEE.